This TCR beta chain was obtained from a study of T cell changes during pregnancy in multiple sclerosis. The CDR3 totals 17 residues. Deletions cut 4 bases from V and 4 bases from J, with 19 bases between. The germline V gene encodes CDR1 LGHNA and CDR2 YNFKEQ. The assay was immunoSEQ multiplex PCR, and TCRdb's table has in-frame clones only and misses some. The table lists around 110,000 clones, 91% of them singletons, with 1.5% to 2% in the top ten. The rearrangement joins TRBV4-2 to TRBJ2-2, with D tentatively TRBD1 (6 bases). This clonotype originated in a female donor with multiple sclerosis, enrolled in a pregnancy study. The sequenced sample was peripheral blood, obtained before pregnancy. The CDR3 protein is CASSRTTQGSGTGELFF. As DNA, the CDR3 is TGTGCCAGCAGCCGCACTACACAGGGATCGGGCACCGGGGAGCTGTTTTTT.